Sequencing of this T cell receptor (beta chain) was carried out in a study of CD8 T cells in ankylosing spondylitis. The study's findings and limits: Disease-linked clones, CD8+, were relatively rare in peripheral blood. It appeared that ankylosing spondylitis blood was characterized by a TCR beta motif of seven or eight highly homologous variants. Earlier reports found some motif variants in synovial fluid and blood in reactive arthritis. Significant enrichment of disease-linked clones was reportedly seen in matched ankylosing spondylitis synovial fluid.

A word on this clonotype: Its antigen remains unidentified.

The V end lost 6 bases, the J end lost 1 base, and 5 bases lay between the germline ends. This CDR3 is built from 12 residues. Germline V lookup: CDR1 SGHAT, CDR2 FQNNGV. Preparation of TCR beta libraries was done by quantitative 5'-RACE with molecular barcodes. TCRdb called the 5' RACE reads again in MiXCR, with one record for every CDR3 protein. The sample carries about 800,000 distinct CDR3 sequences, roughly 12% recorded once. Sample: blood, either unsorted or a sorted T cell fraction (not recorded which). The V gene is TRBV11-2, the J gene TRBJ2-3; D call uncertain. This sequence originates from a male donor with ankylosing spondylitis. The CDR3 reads CASREGTDTQYF. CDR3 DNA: TGTGCCAGCAGAGAGGGCACAGATACGCAGTATTTT.